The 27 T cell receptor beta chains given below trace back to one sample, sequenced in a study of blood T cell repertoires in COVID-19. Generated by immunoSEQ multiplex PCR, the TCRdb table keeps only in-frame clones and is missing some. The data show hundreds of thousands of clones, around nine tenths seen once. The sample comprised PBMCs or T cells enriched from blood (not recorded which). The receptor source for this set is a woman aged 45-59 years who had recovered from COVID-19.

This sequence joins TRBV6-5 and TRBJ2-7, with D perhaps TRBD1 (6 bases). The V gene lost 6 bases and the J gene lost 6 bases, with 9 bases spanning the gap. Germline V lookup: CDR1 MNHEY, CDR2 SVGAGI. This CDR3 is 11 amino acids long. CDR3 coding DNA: TGTGCCAGCAGGGGGGCCGGCGAGCAGTACTTC. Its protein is CASRGAGEQYF.

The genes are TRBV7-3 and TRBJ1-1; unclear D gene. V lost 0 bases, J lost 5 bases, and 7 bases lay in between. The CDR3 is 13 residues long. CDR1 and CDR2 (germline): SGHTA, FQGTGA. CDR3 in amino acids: CASSLTPRTEAFF. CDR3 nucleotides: TGTGCCAGCAGCTTAACCCCCAGGACTGAAGCTTTCTTT.

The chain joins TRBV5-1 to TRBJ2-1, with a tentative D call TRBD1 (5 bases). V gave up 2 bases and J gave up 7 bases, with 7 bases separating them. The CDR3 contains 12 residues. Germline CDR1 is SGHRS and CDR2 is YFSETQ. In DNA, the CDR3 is TGCGCCAGCAGCTTAGCAGGGAATGAGCAGTTCTTC. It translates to CASSLAGNEQFF.

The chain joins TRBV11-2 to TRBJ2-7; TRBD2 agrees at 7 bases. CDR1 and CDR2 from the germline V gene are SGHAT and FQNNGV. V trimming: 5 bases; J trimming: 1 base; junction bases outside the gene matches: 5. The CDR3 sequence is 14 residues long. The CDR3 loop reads CASSHNSGSYEQYF. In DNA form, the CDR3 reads TGTGCCAGCAGCCATAATAGCGGGTCCTACGAGCAGTACTTC.

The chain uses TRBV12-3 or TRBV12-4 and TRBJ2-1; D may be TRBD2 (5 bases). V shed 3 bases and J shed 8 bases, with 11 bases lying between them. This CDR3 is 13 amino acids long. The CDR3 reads CASSLVNSDEQFF. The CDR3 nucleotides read TGTGCCAGCAGTTTGGTCAATAGCGATGAGCAGTTCTTC.

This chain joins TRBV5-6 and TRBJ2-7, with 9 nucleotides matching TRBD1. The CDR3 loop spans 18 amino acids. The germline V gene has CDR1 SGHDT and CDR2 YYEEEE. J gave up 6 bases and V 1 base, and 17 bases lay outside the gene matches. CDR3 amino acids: CASSLRRSGLGQGGEQYF. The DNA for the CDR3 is TGTGCCAGCAGCTTGCGACGAAGTGGCCTGGGACAGGGTGGCGAGCAGTACTTC.

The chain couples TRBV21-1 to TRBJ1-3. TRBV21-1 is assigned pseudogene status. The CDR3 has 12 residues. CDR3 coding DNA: TGTGCCGGCTTACTAAGGTTTAACACCATATATTTT. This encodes CAGLLRFNTIYF.

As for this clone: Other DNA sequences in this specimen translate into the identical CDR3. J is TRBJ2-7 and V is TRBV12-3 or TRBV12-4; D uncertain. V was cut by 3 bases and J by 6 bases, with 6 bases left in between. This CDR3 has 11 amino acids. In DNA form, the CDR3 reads TGTGCCAGCAGTTTGTGGGCCGAGCAGTACTTC. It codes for CASSLWAEQYF.

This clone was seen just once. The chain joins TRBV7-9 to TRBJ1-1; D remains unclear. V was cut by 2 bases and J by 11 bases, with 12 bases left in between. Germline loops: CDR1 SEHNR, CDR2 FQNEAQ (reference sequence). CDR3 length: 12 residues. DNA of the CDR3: TGTGCCAGCAGCTTACGAGGGAATGCGGCTTTCTTT. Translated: CASSLRGNAAFF.

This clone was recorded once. In DNA form, the CDR3 reads TGTGCCAGTACCCTGGACAGGGGACGCACTGAAGCTTTCTTT. Translating it yields CASTLDRGRTEAFF. The gene calls are TRBV3-1 (or the pseudogene TRBV3-2) and TRBJ1-1; 9 bases agree with TRBD1. CDR3 size: 14 residues. J gave up 4 bases and V 9 bases, and 9 bases lay outside the gene matches. Germline V gene sequence: CDR1 LGHDT, CDR2 YNNKEL (reference sequence).

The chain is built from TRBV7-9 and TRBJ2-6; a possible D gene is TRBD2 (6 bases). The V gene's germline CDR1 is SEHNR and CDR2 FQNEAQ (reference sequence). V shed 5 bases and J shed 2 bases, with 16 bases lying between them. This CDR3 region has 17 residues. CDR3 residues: CASSPQVGRTGANVLTF. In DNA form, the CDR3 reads TGTGCCAGCAGCCCCCAGGTCGGGAGAACTGGGGCCAACGTCCTGACTTTC.

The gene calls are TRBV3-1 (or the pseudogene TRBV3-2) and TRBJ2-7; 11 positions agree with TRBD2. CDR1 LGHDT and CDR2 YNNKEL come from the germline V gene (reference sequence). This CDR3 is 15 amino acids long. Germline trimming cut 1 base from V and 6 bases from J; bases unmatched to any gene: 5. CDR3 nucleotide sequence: TGTGCCAGCAGCCAAGTAACTAGCGGGAGTTCCGAGCAGTACTTC. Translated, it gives CASSQVTSGSSEQYF.

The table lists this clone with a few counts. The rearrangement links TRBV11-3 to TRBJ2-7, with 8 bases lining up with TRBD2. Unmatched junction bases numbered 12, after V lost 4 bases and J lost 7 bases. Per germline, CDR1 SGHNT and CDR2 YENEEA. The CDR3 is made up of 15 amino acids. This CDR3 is CASSSSLAGPREQYF. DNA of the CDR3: TGTGCCAGCAGCTCATCCTTAGCGGGACCAAGGGAGCAGTACTTC. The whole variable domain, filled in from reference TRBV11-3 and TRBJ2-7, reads EAGVVQSPRYKIIEKKQPVAFWCNPISGHNTLYWYLQNLGQGPELLIRYENEEAVDDSQLPKDRFSAERLKGVDSTLKIQPAELGDSAVYLCASSSSLAGPREQYFGPGTRLTVT.

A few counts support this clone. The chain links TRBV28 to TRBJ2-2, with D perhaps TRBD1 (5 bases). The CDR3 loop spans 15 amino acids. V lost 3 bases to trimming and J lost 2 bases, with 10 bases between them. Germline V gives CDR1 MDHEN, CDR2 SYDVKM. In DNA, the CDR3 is TGTGCCAGCAGTTTCTCGACAGTTAACACCGGGGAGCTGTTTTTT. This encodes CASSFSTVNTGELFF.

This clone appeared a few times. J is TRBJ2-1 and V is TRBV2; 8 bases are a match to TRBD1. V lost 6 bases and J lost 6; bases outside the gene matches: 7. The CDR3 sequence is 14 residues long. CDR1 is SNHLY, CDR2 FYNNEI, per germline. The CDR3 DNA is TGTGCCAGCAGACAGGGGGTGTCGCGCAATGAGCAGTTCTTC. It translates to CASRQGVSRNEQFF.

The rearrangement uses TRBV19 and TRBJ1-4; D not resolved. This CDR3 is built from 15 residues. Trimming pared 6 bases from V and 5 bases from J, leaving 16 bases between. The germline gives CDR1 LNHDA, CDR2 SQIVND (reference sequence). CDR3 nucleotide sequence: TGTGCCAGTAGCGGGTCGTGGAACGTAAATGAAAAACTGTTTTTT. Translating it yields CASSGSWNVNEKLFF.

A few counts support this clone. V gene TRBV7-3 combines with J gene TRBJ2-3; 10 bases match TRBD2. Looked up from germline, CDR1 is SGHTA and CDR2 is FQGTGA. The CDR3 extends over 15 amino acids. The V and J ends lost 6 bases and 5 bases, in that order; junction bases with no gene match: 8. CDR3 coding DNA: TGTGCCAGCAGACTGACTAGCGGGCCGCAAGATACGCAGTATTTT. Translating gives CASRLTSGPQDTQYF.

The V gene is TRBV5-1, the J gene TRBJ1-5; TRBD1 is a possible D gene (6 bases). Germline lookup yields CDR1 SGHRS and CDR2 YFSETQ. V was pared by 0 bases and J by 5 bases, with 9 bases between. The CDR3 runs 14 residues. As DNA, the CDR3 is TGCGCCAGCAGCTTGGCGGCAGGGGATCAGCCCCAGCATTTT. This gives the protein CASSLAAGDQPQHF. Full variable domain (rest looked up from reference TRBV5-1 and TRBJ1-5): KAGVTQTPRYLIKTRGQQVTLSCSPISGHRSVSWYQQTPGQGLQFLFEYFSETQRNKGNFPGRFSGRQFSNSRSEMNVSTLELGDSALYLCASSLAAGDQPQHFGDGTRLSIL.

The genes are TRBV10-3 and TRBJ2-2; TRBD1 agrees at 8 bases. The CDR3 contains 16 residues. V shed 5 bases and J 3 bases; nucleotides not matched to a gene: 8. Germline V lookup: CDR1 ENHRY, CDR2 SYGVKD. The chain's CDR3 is CAISTGQGRDTGELFF. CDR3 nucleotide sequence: TGTGCCATCAGTACCGGACAGGGAAGGGACACCGGGGAGCTGTTTTTT.

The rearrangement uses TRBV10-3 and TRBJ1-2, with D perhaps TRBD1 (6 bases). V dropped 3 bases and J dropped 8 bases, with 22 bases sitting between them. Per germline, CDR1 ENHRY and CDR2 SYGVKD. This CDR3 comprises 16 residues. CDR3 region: CAISDDWRQDKDGYTF. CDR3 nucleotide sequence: TGTGCCATCAGTGATGATTGGAGACAGGATAAAGACGGCTACACCTTC.

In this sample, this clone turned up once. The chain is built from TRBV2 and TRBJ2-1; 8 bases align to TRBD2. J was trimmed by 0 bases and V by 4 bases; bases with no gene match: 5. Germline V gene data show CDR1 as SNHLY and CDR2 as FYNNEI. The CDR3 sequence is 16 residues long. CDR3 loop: CASSVTSGGSYNEQFF. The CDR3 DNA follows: TGTGCCAGCAGTGTAACTAGCGGAGGCTCCTACAATGAGCAGTTCTTC.

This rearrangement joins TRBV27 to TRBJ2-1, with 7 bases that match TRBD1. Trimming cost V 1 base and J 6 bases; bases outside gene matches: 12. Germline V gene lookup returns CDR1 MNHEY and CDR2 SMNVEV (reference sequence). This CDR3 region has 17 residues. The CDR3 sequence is CASSLLRTGVLVNEQFF. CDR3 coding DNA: TGTGCCAGCAGTTTATTAAGGACAGGTGTTTTGGTCAATGAGCAGTTCTTC.

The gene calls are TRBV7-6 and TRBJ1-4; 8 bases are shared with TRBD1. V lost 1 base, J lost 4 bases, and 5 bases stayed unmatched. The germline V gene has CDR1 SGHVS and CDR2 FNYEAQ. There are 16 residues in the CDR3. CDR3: CASSLDWTGFNEKLFF. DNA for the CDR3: TGTGCCAGCAGCTTAGATTGGACAGGGTTTAATGAAAAACTGTTTTTT.

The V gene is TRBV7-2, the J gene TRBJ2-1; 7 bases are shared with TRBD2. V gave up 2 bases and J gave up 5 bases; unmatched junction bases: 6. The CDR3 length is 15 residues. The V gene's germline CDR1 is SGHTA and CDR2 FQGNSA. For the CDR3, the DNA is TGTGCCAGCAGCTTATGGCTAGCGGCAAACAATGAGCAGTTCTTC. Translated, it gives CASSLWLAANNEQFF. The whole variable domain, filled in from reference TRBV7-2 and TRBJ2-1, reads GAGVSQSPSNKVTEKGKDVELRCDPISGHTALYWYRQSLGQGLEFLIYFQGNSAPDKSGLPSDRFSAERTGGSVSTLTIQRTQQEDSAVYLCASSLWLAANNEQFFGPGTRLTVL.

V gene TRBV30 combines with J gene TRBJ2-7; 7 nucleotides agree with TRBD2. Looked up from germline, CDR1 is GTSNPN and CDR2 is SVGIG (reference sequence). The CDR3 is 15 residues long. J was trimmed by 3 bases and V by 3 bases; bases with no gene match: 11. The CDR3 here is CAWRGGGLQYYEQYF. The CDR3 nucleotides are TGTGCCTGGAGAGGCGGGGGATTGCAGTACTACGAGCAGTACTTC.

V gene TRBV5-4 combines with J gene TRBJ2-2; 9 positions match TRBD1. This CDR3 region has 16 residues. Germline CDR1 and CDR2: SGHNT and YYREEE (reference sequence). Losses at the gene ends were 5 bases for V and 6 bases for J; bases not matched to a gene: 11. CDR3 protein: CASRPRTGETPGELFF. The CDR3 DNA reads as TGTGCCAGCAGGCCCCGGACAGGGGAAACTCCCGGGGAGCTGTTTTTT.

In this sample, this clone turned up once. CDR3 coding DNA: TGTGCCTGGAGTGTAATGGACAGTATGGGCACTGAAGCTTTCTTT. Residues: CAWSVMDSMGTEAFF. V is TRBV30 and J is TRBJ1-1, with TRBD1 as a possible D gene (6 bases). V lost 0 bases and J 4 bases, leaving 15 bases between the germline ends. The CDR3 contains 15 residues. CDR1 GTSNPN and CDR2 SVGIG come from the germline V gene (reference sequence).